The clone carrying this T cell receptor (beta chain) was observed once. Original processing notes: Reference gene primer amplification in the assay estimated nucleated cell counts. Here immunoSEQ multiplex PCR was the method, and the copy in TCRdb shows in-frame clones only, minus some. That table is the source of V, J and clone size, and D and trimming were worked out from the DNA. The data contain about 190,000 clones, 75% to 90% of them singletons. This specimen comes from a study of blood T cell repertoires in COVID-19. The wider study: COVID-19 samples, acute and convalescent, were from the United States, Italy and Spain. PBMCs, B-cell-depleted T cells, or T cells were the source of the cDNA or gDNA that made up the material.

V shed 1 base and J shed 4 bases, with 12 bases lying between them. The CDR3 runs 15 residues. Germline CDR1 reads SGHDT; CDR2 reads YYEEEE. The receptor comes from a man aged 35 to 55 with acute or convalescent COVID-19. Sequenced material: peripheral blood. The chain has TRBV5-6 and TRBJ2-1; the D gene is possibly TRBD1 (5 bases). CDR3 coding DNA: TGTGCCAGCAGCTTGCGGCGCACAGGTTACAATGAGCAGTTCTTC. Amino acids: CASSLRRTGYNEQFF.